One and the same sample provided the 9 T cell receptor beta chains below, sequenced in a study of T cells in Graves' hyperthyroidism and ophthalmopathy. TCR beta CDR3 regions were amplified from RNA. Using the HTBI primer set, a first-round RT-PCR was run on the TCR CDR3. TCRdb ran MiXCR on the multiplex PCR reads and lists one entry per CDR3 protein. The repertoire includes 530,000 or so distinct CDR3 sequences, less than 25% of them detected once, and 11% sits in the top ten. Sequencing input: blood. Receptors originate from a woman aged 25 to 39 with Graves' ophthalmopathy.

V gene TRBV7-2 combines with J gene TRBJ2-5, with 15 bases identical to TRBD2. There are 16 residues in the CDR3. Trimming at V came to 5 bases and at J to 4 bases, leaving 5 bases not matched to a gene. Germline V gene sequence: CDR1 SGHTA, CDR2 FQGNSA. The DNA for the CDR3 is TGTGCCAGCAGCCCTCGGACTAGCGGGAGGGGAGAGACCCAGTACTTC. Translation: CASSPRTSGRGETQYF.

This clonotype was detected many times. The chain couples TRBV6-1 to TRBJ2-5, with 9 bases lining up with TRBD2. CDR3 size: 19 residues. Per the germline V gene, CDR1 is MNHNS and CDR2 is SASEGT. Unmatched junction bases numbered 13, after V lost 1 base and J lost 1 base. The CDR3 DNA sequence: TGTGCCAGCAGTGAAGTGCTTAGCGGGGGAGGAGGGCTCCAAGAGACCCAGTACTTC. Its translation: CASSEVLSGGGGLQETQYF.

This clonotype was seen ten or more times. J is TRBJ2-4 and V is TRBV11-2, with TRBD1 as a possible D gene (5 bases). Trimming pared 4 bases from V and 6 bases from J, leaving 13 bases between. Germline V gene lookup returns CDR1 SGHAT and CDR2 FQNNGV. The CDR3 has 14 residues. CDR3 loop: CASSSTRAINIQYF. The DNA of the CDR3 is TGTGCCAGCAGCTCGACCAGGGCTATAAACATTCAGTACTTC.

The genes are TRBV20-1 and TRBJ2-6; possibly TRBD2 for D (5 bases). The V end was cut by 6 bases, the J end by 0 bases, with 9 bases between. Germline CDR1 DFQATT, CDR2 SNEGSKA (reference sequence). The CDR3 runs 14 residues. CDR3 in amino acids: CSAAGDSGANVLTF. The DNA for the CDR3 is TGCAGTGCGGCCGGGGACTCTGGGGCCAACGTCCTGACTTTC.

The chain uses TRBV6-5 and TRBJ1-1; the match to TRBD1 covers 7 bases. CDR1 and CDR2 from the germline V gene are MNHEY and SVGAGI. This CDR3 has 14 amino acids. V was clipped by 6 bases and J by 5 bases; unmatched bases: 9. In nucleotides, the CDR3 is TGTGCCAGCAGCTATCGACAGGGTAGTACTGAAGCTTTCTTT. Translation: CASSYRQGSTEAFF.

This chain links TRBV19 with TRBJ2-2; TRBD1 matches 7 bases. The CDR3 spans 18 residues. Germline lookup yields CDR1 LNHDA and CDR2 SQIVND (reference sequence). Trimming cost V 3 bases and J 4 bases; bases outside gene matches: 14. The CDR3 loop is CASSIHMDRLRSTGELFF. In nucleotides, the CDR3 is TGTGCCAGTAGTATTCACATGGACAGGCTAAGGAGCACCGGGGAGCTGTTTTTT.

The chain couples TRBV20-1 to TRBJ2-7; D ambiguous. Trimming took off 1 base at V and 3 bases at J, with 7 bases between the two ends. The CDR3 is made up of 12 amino acids. Germline CDR1 reads DFQATT; CDR2 reads SNEGSKA (reference sequence). The CDR3 reads CSARVRDYEQYF. The CDR3, as DNA: TGCAGTGCTAGAGTTAGGGACTACGAGCAGTACTTC.

This chain uses TRBV3-1 with TRBJ1-1; D is ambiguous. The V gene's germline CDR1 is LGHDT and CDR2 YNNKEL (reference sequence). Trimming removed 0 bases from V and 6 bases from J, with 17 bases in between. The CDR3 totals 16 residues. CDR3 loop: CASSQESETLNAEAFF. CDR3 coding DNA: TGTGCCAGCAGCCAAGAGAGCGAGACTCTAAACGCTGAAGCTTTCTTT.

This chain joins TRBV12-3 or TRBV12-4 and TRBJ2-7, with TRBD2 matching 7 bases. The V segment lost 4 bases and the J segment 7 bases; nucleotides outside the gene matches: 13. The CDR3 totals 15 residues. CDR3 DNA sequence: TGTGCCAGCAGTTGGGTAGCGGGTCCGACGGGGGAGCAGTACTTC. Protein sequence: CASSWVAGPTGEQYF.